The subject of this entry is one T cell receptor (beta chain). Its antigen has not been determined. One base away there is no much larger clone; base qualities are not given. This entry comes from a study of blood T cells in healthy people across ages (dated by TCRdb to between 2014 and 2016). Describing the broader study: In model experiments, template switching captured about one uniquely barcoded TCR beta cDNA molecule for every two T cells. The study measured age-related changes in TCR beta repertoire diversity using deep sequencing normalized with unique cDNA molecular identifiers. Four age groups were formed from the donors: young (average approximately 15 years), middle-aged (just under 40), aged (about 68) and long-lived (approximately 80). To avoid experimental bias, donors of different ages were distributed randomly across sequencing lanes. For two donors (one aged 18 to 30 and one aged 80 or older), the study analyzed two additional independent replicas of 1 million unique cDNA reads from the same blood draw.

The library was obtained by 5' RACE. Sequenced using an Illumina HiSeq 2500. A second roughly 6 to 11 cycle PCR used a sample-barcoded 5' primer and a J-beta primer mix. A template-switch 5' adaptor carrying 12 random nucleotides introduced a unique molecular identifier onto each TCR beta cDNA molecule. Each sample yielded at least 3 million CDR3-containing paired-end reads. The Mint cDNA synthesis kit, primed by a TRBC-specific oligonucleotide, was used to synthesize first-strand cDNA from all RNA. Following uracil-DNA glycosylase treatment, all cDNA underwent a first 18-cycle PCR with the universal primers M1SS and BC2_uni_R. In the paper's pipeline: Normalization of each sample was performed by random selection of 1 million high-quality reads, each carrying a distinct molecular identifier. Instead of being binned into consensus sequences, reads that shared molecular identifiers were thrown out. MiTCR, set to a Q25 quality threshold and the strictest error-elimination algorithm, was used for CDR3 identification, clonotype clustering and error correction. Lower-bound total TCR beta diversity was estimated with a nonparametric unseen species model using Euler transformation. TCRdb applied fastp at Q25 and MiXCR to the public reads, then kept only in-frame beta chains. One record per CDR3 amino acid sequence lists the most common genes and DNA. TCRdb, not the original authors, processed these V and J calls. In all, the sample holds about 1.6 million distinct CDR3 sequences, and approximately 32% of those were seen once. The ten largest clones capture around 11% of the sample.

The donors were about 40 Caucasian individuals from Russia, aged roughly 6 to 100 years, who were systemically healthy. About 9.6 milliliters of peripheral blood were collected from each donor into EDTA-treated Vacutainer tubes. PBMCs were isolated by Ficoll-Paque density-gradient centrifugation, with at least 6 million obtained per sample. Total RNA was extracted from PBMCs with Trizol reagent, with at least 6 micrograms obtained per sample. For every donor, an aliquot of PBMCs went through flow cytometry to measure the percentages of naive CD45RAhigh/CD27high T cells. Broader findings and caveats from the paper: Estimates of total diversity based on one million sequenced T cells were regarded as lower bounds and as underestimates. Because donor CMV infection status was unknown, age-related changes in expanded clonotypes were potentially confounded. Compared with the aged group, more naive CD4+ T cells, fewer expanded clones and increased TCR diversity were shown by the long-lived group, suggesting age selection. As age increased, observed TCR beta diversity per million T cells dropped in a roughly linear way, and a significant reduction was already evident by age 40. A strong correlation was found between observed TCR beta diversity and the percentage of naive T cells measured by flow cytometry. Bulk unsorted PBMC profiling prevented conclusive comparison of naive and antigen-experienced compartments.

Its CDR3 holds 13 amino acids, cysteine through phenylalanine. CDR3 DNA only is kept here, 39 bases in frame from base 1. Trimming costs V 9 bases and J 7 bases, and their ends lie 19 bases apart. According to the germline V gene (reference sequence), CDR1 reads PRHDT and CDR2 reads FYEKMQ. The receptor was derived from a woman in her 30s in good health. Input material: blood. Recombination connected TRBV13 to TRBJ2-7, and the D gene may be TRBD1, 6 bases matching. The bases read TGTGCCAGGAGCACCTACAGGGTTCAGGAGCAGTACTTC. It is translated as CARSTYRVQEQYF.